This TCR beta chain was retrieved from a study of blood T cell repertoires in COVID-19. About the research overall: The United States, Italy and Spain provided the acute and convalescent COVID-19 samples. PBMCs, B-cell-depleted T cells, or T cells provided the cDNA or gDNA that made up the material.

Enrollment of patients from Seattle took place during active infection, with longitudinal follow-up. In the original analysis: Using reference gene primer amplification, nucleated cell counts were estimated. Method: immunoSEQ multiplex PCR; TCRdb's copy keeps in-frame clones and lacks some. The DNA was the basis for D and trimming; V, J and clone size are from that table. The data contain 150,000 to 200,000 clones, about 85% of them singletons. CDR3 length: 15 amino acids. The J segment lost 2 bases and the V segment lost 1 base, leaving 1 base of the junction unmatched. Germline CDR1 and CDR2: LNHDA and SQIVND (reference sequence).

The sample comprised peripheral blood. This clonotype was obtained from a woman aged 45-65 years with COVID-19, enrolled during active disease. The chain is built from TRBV19 and TRBJ2-1; 8 bases align to TRBD2. The CDR3 sequence is CASSIGTSPYNEQFF. The CDR3 coding sequence is TGTGCCAGTAGTATAGGGACTAGCCCCTACAATGAGCAGTTCTTC.